These 24 T cell receptor beta chains originate from one sample sequenced in a study of response to subunit inactivated influenza vaccine. TCRdb reanalysed the RT-PCR reads using MiXCR and keeps one entry per CDR3 protein. The data contain about 500,000 distinct CDR3 sequences, over 10% of them singletons. The material was PBMCs from blood, obtained roughly 46 days after vaccination. The receptors stem from a man in his forties or fifties who received an inactivated influenza vaccine.

The chain links TRBV20-1 to TRBJ1-5, with TRBD1 matching over 9 bases. With V trimmed by 3 bases and J by 2 bases, 8 bases remained unmatched. The CDR3 covers 16 residues. The germline gives CDR1 DFQATT, CDR2 SNEGSKA (reference sequence). CDR3 DNA sequence: TGCAGTGCTAGCGGGACAGGGTGGATGGGCAATCAGCCCCAGCATTTT. This sequence encodes CSASGTGWMGNQPQHF.

The rearrangement joins TRBV10-3 to TRBJ1-6; perhaps TRBD1 as D (5 bases). The CDR3 is 15 amino acids. The V and J ends lost 2 bases and 4 bases respectively, with 9 bases between them. Germline V gene data show CDR1 as ENHRY and CDR2 as SYGVKD. CDR3 protein: CAISEGRQYNSPLHF. The CDR3 bases are TGTGCCATCAGTGAGGGCCGACAGTATAATTCACCCCTCCACTTT.

This clonotype was detected only a few times. A much larger clone lies one base from this, so it may be a read error. V and J are TRBV28 and TRBJ2-7, with TRBD1 matching over 9 bases. The CDR3 totals 13 residues. Trimming took 7 bases from V and 2 from J; bases not matched to a gene: 3. The germline V gene encodes CDR1 MDHEN and CDR2 SYDVKM. CDR3 amino acids: CASTRDRAYEQYF. The DNA for the CDR3 is TGTGCCAGCACCCGGGACAGGGCCTACGAGCAGTACTTC.

This clonotype was counted a few times. The DNA of the CDR3 is TGTGCCAGCAGCACCCCCCGCGTGCGGGACAGAAGACAAGAGACCCAGTACTTC. It is translated as CASSTPRVRDRRQETQYF. This chain uses TRBV11-2 with TRBJ2-5; maybe TRBD1 (7 bases). Germline V gene lookup returns CDR1 SGHAT and CDR2 FQNNGV. The CDR3 runs 18 residues. Trimming took 5 bases from V and 2 from J, leaving 24 bases between them.

This clonotype was found many times. This chain connects TRBV20-1 to TRBJ2-5; the D is unclear. The germline V gene has CDR1 DFQATT and CDR2 SNEGSKA (reference sequence). This CDR3 has 13 residues. V was pared by 5 bases and J by 5 bases, with 15 bases between. The CDR3 reads CSALRWGEETQYF. CDR3 nucleotide sequence: TGCAGTGCTCTTAGGTGGGGTGAGGAGACCCAGTACTTC.

The gene calls are TRBV9 and TRBJ2-5; TRBD2 matches 7 bases. CDR3 length: 15 amino acids. Germline CDR1 and CDR2: SGDLS and YYNGEE. V shed 3 bases and J 2 bases; nucleotides not matched to a gene: 7. CDR3 protein: CASSGWGGWQETQYF. The CDR3 DNA is TGTGCCAGCAGCGGTTGGGGGGGATGGCAAGAGACCCAGTACTTC.

This clonotype has more than one count but fewer than ten. The V call is TRBV7-8, the J call TRBJ2-7; D is perhaps TRBD2 (6 bases). Germline V gene data show CDR1 as SGHVS and CDR2 as FQNEAQ. This CDR3 spans 14 amino acids. Trimming left V 2 bases short and J 6 bases short, with 14 bases between. The CDR3: CASSLFGRRGEQYF. The CDR3 DNA reads TGTGCCAGCAGCTTATTCGGGAGAAGGGGCGAGCAGTACTTC. The full variable domain, with the rest looked up from reference TRBV7-8 and TRBJ2-7, is GAGVSQSPRYKVAKRGQDVALRCDPISGHVSLFWYQQALGQGPEFLTYFQNEAQLDKSGLPSDRFFAERPEGSVSTLKIQRTQQEDSAVYLCASSLFGRRGEQYFGPGTRLTVT.

V usage is TRBV10-3 and J usage is TRBJ2-5; D remains ambiguous. CDR1 and CDR2 from the germline V gene are ENHRY and SYGVKD. CDR3 size: 14 residues. V lost 3 bases to trimming and J lost 3 bases, with 11 bases between them. The CDR3 region is CAISEVGGKETQYF. Here the CDR3 DNA reads TGTGCCATCAGTGAAGTGGGCGGAAAAGAGACCCAGTACTTC.

This clonotype was seen only a few times. The rearrangement uses TRBV7-2 and TRBJ1-6; D is uncertain. Germline CDR1 is SGHTA and CDR2 is FQGNSA. The CDR3 loop spans 12 amino acids. Trimming removed 1 base from V and 13 bases from J, with 8 bases in between. The CDR3 DNA sequence: TGTGCCAGCAGCTTAGTCGCGCTCCCCCTCCACTTT. Translation: CASSLVALPLHF.

This clonotype was detected a few times. The chain has TRBV20-1 and TRBJ2-7; the match to TRBD1 covers 8 bases. The CDR3 is 15 residues long. The germline gives CDR1 DFQATT, CDR2 SNEGSKA (reference sequence). The junction had 10 bases not matched to a gene; V was cut back by 3 bases and J by 3 bases. The CDR3: CSARGQDRVIYEQYF. The CDR3, as DNA: TGCAGTGCTAGGGGCCAGGACAGGGTCATCTACGAGCAGTACTTC.

This clonotype showed up just a few times. V is TRBV15 and J is TRBJ1-5, with D possibly TRBD1 on 6 matching bases. There are 15 residues in the CDR3. Trimming stripped 2 bases from V and 4 bases from J, with 12 bases between. Germline CDR1 is LNHNV and CDR2 is YYDKDF (reference sequence). In DNA form, the CDR3 reads TGTGCCACCAGCAGAAGTACAGGGTCTAATCAGCCCCAGCATTTT. This gives the protein CATSRSTGSNQPQHF.

J is TRBJ2-2 and V is TRBV9; D may be TRBD1 (6 bases). The CDR3 spans 16 residues. Between the trimmed V and J ends, which lost 5 bases and 1 base, there was a span of 15 bases. The germline V gene encodes CDR1 SGDLS and CDR2 YYNGEE. The CDR3 here is CASREQGNVNTGELFF. DNA for the CDR3: TGTGCCAGCAGGGAACAGGGAAATGTGAACACCGGGGAGCTGTTTTTT. The full variable domain, in which reference TRBV9 and TRBJ2-2 provide the parts outside the CDR3, is DSGVTQTPKHLITATGQRVTLRCSPRSGDLSVYWYQQSLDQGLQFLIQYYNGEERAKGNILERFSAQQFPDLHSELNLSSLELGDSALYFCASREQGNVNTGELFFGEGSRLTVL.

This clonotype was seen a handful of times. A read error may produce the germline difference seen at one junction end. DNA of the CDR3: TGTGCGATCAGAGGGAGGGGATACACCGGGGAGCTGTTTTTT. It specifies CAIRGRGYTGELFF. J is TRBJ2-2 and V is TRBV10-3; TRBD2 matches 7 bases. Germline V lookup: CDR1 ENHRY, CDR2 SYGVKD. The length of the CDR3 is 14 residues.

This chain links TRBV6-2 or TRBV6-3 with TRBJ2-1, with 10 nucleotides matching TRBD2. CDR1 is MNHEY and CDR2 is SVGEGT in the germline V gene. The junction had 16 bases not matched to a gene; V was cut back by 2 bases and J by 15 bases. The CDR3 consists of 16 residues. The CDR3 bases are TGTGCCAGCAGTTACGATCTAGCGGGAGAAAGATTCTGGCCGTTCTTC. The encoded protein is CASSYDLAGERFWPFF.

V and J are TRBV10-3 and TRBJ2-1, with 11 positions matching TRBD2. CDR3 length: 15 amino acids. Germline lookup yields CDR1 ENHRY and CDR2 SYGVKD. The J segment lost 2 bases and the V segment lost 6 bases, leaving 3 bases of the junction unmatched. CDR3: CAISLGLAAYNEQFF. In DNA form, the CDR3 reads TGTGCCATCAGCTTGGGACTAGCGGCCTACAATGAGCAGTTCTTC.

The rearrangement joins TRBV12-3 or TRBV12-4 to TRBJ2-2, with a tentative D call TRBD1 (6 bases). The CDR3 covers 14 residues. Trimming pared 7 bases from V and 0 bases from J, leaving 9 bases between. The CDR3 DNA follows: TGTGCCAGCACCAGGACAGCGAACACCGGGGAGCTGTTTTTT. It yields the protein CASTRTANTGELFF.

This clonotype occurred a few times. This chain connects TRBV7-3 to TRBJ2-3, with 12 bases that match TRBD2. The CDR3 sequence is 18 residues long. V gave up 5 bases and J gave up 4 bases; unmatched junction bases: 13. CDR1 is SGHTA, CDR2 FQGTGA, per germline. The CDR3 coding sequence is TGTGCCAGCAGCCAGACACCAAGACTAGCGGGAGTCGCAGATACGCAGTATTTT. Protein product: CASSQTPRLAGVADTQYF.

This clonotype came up many times. The genes are TRBV11-2 and TRBJ2-7; 10 bases agree with TRBD2. Germline values: CDR1 SGHAT, CDR2 FQNNGV. The V segment lost 5 bases and the J segment 0 bases; nucleotides outside the gene matches: 4. The CDR3 runs 15 residues. The CDR3 spells CASSPASGSSYEQYF. For the CDR3, the DNA is TGTGCCAGCAGCCCGGCTAGCGGGAGCTCCTACGAGCAGTACTTC.

This clonotype was seen more than once but under ten times. This sequence joins TRBV19 and TRBJ1-5, with a weak D call TRBD1 (5 bases). This CDR3 is 17 amino acids long. The germline V and J ends were trimmed by 0 bases and 2 bases, with 14 bases remaining between them. Germline-derived CDR1 and CDR2 are LNHDA and SQIVND (reference sequence). The CDR3 sequence is CASSIDRGGWGNQPQHF. In nucleotides, the CDR3 is TGTGCCAGTAGTATAGATCGGGGCGGATGGGGCAATCAGCCCCAGCATTTT.

This chain joins TRBV5-1 and TRBJ2-5, with TRBD1 identical over 12 bases. CDR1 is SGHRS and CDR2 is YFSETQ in the germline V gene. V lost 4 bases and J lost 5; bases outside the gene matches: 12. The CDR3 is 17 residues long. The CDR3 sequence: CASSPQGQGARGETQYF. The CDR3 region has the DNA TGCGCCAGCAGCCCACAGGGACAGGGGGCCCGGGGCGAGACCCAGTACTTC.

At least ten counts were recorded for this clonotype. The chain is built from TRBV20-1 and TRBJ1-2, with TRBD1 identical over 7 bases. CDR3 length: 14 amino acids. V was pared by 6 bases and J by 4 bases, with 11 bases of the junction left unmatched. Germline-derived CDR1 and CDR2 are DFQATT and SNEGSKA (reference sequence). The CDR3 DNA follows: TGCAGTGCAACCCGGACAGGAATTAGCTATGGCTACACCTTC. This gives the protein CSATRTGISYGYTF.

The chain carries TRBV12-3 or TRBV12-4 and TRBJ1-2; D is unresolved. The length of the CDR3 is 12 residues. The germline V and J ends were trimmed by 6 bases and 8 bases, with 13 bases remaining between them. The CDR3 DNA sequence: TGTGCCAGCAGAGTTTATACTGGCGGCTACACCTTC. Residues: CASRVYTGGYTF.

The sample holds many counts of this clonotype. The genes are TRBV4-3 and TRBJ1-1; 11 nucleotides agree with TRBD1. V shed 1 base, J shed 4 bases, and the junction held 2 bases outside the gene matches. This CDR3 is built from 15 residues. From germline, CDR1 is LGHNA and CDR2 YSLEER. CDR3 sequence: CASSQGDRGGTEAFF. Written as DNA, the CDR3 is TGCGCCAGCAGCCAAGGGGACAGGGGGGGCACTGAAGCTTTCTTT.

This chain links TRBV20-1 with TRBJ1-1, with TRBD1 as a possible D gene (6 bases). Germline V gene data show CDR1 as DFQATT and CDR2 as SNEGSKA (reference sequence). The CDR3 loop spans 13 amino acids. Trimming left V 7 bases short and J 3 bases short, with 15 bases between. Here the CDR3 DNA reads TGCAGTGTAAGGGGGTGGAGGGACACTGAAGCTTTCTTT. Translation gives CSVRGWRDTEAFF.